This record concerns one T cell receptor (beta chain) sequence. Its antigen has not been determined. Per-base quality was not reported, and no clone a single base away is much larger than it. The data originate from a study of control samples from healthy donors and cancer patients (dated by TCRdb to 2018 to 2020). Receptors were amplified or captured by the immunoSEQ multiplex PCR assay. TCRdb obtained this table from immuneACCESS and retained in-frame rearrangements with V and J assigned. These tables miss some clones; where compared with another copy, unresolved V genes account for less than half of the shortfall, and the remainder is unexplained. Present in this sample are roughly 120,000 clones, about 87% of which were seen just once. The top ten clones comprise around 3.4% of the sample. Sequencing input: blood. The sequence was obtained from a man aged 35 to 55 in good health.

This receptor has the CDR3 CASSSRQGTNEKLFF. The nucleotide sequence is TGTGCCAGCAGTTCCCGACAGGGGACTAATGAAAAACTGTTTTTT. The chain links TRBV27 with TRBJ1-4, with 8 junctional bases fitting TRBD1. CDR1 and CDR2 (MNHEY, SMNVEV) derive from the germline V gene (reference sequence). Its CDR3 holds 15 amino acids, cysteine through phenylalanine. The entry retains the CDR3 DNA only, 45 bases that are in frame from base 1. After removal of 4 bases from V and 2 bases from J, the junction retains 3 bases not matched to a gene.